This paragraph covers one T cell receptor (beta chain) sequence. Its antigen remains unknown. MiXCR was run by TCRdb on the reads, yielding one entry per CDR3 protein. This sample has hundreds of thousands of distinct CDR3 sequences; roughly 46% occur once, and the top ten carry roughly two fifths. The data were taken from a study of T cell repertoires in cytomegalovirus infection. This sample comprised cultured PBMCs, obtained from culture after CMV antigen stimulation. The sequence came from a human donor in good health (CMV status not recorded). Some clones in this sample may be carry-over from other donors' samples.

CDR3 protein: CASSAGQAYQETQYF. CDR3 nucleotide sequence: TGTGCCAGCAGCGCGGGACAGGCGTACCAAGAGACCCAGTACTTC. The chain carries TRBV7-2 and TRBJ2-5; 8 nucleotides line up with TRBD1. The CDR3 consists of 15 residues. Germline V CDR1 and CDR2: SGHTA, FQGNSA. Trimming removed 5 bases from V and 0 bases from J; junction bases left unmatched: 5.